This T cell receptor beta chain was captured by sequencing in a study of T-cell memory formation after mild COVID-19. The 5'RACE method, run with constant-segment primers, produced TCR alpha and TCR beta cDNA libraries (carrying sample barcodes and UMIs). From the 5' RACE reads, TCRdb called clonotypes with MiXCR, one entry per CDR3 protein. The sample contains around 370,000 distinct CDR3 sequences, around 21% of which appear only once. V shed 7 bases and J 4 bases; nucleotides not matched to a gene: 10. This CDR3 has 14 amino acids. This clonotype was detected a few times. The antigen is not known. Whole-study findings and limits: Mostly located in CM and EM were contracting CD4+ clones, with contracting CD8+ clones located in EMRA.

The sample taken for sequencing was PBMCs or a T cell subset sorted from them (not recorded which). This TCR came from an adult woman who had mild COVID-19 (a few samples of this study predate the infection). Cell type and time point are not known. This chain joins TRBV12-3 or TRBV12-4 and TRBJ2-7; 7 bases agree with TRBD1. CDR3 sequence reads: CASTHAGGGYEQYF. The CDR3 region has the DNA TGTGCCAGCACCCACGCAGGGGGTGGATACGAGCAGTACTTC.